The rows below give T cell receptor beta chains drawn from one sample of a study of blood T cell repertoires in COVID-19. Assay: immunoSEQ multiplex PCR; the TCRdb copy retains only in-frame clones and omits some. The data contain some 250,000 clones, around 88% of them singletons. Sample: peripheral blood. These receptors all come from a man in his forties or fifties with active or convalescent COVID-19. CDR3s leave out the opening cysteine and the closing phenylalanine or tryptophan. The order of the fields is CDR3 length, V gene, J gene, CDR3 protein.

cdr3_length: 13
v_call: TRBV4-3
j_call: TRBJ1-2
cdr3_aa: ASSQDTSQPGVYT

cdr3_length: 12
v_call: TRBV11-1
j_call: TRBJ1-6
cdr3_aa: ASSLQGVNSPLH

cdr3_length: 15
v_call: TRBV5-5
j_call: TRBJ1-6
cdr3_aa: ASSFNKGTVYNSPLH

cdr3_length: 10
v_call: TRBV6-4
j_call: TRBJ1-5
cdr3_aa: ASSDPSWPQH

cdr3_length: 14
v_call: TRBV5-1
j_call: TRBJ2-3
cdr3_aa: ASNLGGGQVTDTQY

cdr3_length: 12
v_call: TRBV30
j_call: TRBJ2-5
cdr3_aa: AWITSGTQETQY

cdr3_length: 11
v_call: TRBV6-5
j_call: TRBJ2-7
cdr3_aa: ASSPGQFYEQY

cdr3_length: 13
v_call: TRBV5-1
j_call: TRBJ1-1
cdr3_aa: ASSSQGSTNTEAF

cdr3_length: 11
v_call: TRBV5-4
j_call: TRBJ1-1
cdr3_aa: ASSLGLRGEAF

cdr3_length: 12
v_call: TRBV18
j_call: TRBJ1-1
cdr3_aa: ASSSTGGVGEAF

cdr3_length: 14
v_call: TRBV11-3
j_call: TRBJ2-2
cdr3_aa: ASRILLAGVDGELF

cdr3_length: 13
v_call: TRBV6-5
j_call: TRBJ1-5
cdr3_aa: ASKAGTDYHQPQH

cdr3_length: 14
v_call: TRBV2
j_call: TRBJ2-2
cdr3_aa: ASSDRSQGAAGELF

cdr3_length: 9
v_call: TRBV6-2/TRBV6-3
j_call: TRBJ1-2
cdr3_aa: ASSYSYGYT

cdr3_length: 15
v_call: TRBV6-1
j_call: TRBJ2-3
cdr3_aa: ASSEDRGGLPTDTQY

cdr3_length: 13
v_call: TRBV2
j_call: TRBJ1-5
cdr3_aa: ASSDWGEVYQPQH

cdr3_length: 11
v_call: TRBV2
j_call: TRBJ1-5
cdr3_aa: ASKRDLNQPQH

cdr3_length: 13
v_call: TRBV3-1/TRBV3-2
j_call: TRBJ2-7
cdr3_aa: ASSQMEGAYYEQY

cdr3_length: 12
v_call: TRBV5-4
j_call: TRBJ1-2
cdr3_aa: ASSPTESRYGYT

cdr3_length: 11
v_call: TRBV27
j_call: TRBJ2-1
cdr3_aa: ASSPGQYNEQF

cdr3_length: 10
v_call: TRBV28
j_call: TRBJ1-1
cdr3_aa: ASSERNTEAF

cdr3_length: 12
v_call: TRBV5-6
j_call: TRBJ1-1
cdr3_aa: ASSARGLNTEAF

cdr3_length: 13
v_call: TRBV19
j_call: TRBJ1-3
cdr3_aa: ASSMGGGRRNTIY

cdr3_length: 12
v_call: TRBV19
j_call: TRBJ1-1
cdr3_aa: ASSVTGANTEAF

cdr3_length: 15
v_call: TRBV15
j_call: TRBJ1-2
cdr3_aa: ATSRGPRDTLSYGYT

cdr3_length: 11
v_call: TRBV19
j_call: TRBJ2-7
cdr3_aa: ASSKQGSYEQY

cdr3_length: 16
v_call: TRBV14
j_call: TRBJ2-1
cdr3_aa: ASSPPPGRGFSYNEQF

cdr3_length: 14
v_call: TRBV7-8
j_call: TRBJ1-2
cdr3_aa: ASSRGGGALVYGYT

cdr3_length: 13
v_call: TRBV18
j_call: TRBJ1-6
cdr3_aa: ASSQRTEQGSPLH

cdr3_length: 12
v_call: TRBV28
j_call: TRBJ2-7
cdr3_aa: ASSTRGGALGQY

cdr3_length: 14
v_call: TRBV27
j_call: TRBJ1-6
cdr3_aa: ASSQMTGVYNSPLH

cdr3_length: 13
v_call: TRBV5-4
j_call: TRBJ2-1
cdr3_aa: ASSLNLGAFNEQF

cdr3_length: 12
v_call: TRBV6-5
j_call: TRBJ1-4
cdr3_aa: ASSPGQPPEKLF

cdr3_length: 13
v_call: TRBV6-5
j_call: TRBJ2-7
cdr3_aa: ASRPRQGSLREQY

cdr3_length: 14
v_call: TRBV6-2/TRBV6-3
j_call: TRBJ2-3
cdr3_aa: ASSYSGTSHSDTQY

cdr3_length: 15
v_call: TRBV4-3
j_call: TRBJ1-6
cdr3_aa: ASSQVGSPGKRSPLH

cdr3_length: 14
v_call: TRBV25-1
j_call: TRBJ2-1
cdr3_aa: ASSGRADRGRNEQF

cdr3_length: 9
v_call: TRBV20-1
j_call: TRBJ2-1
cdr3_aa: SALGLAAGI

cdr3_length: 15
v_call: TRBV5-1
j_call: TRBJ1-2
cdr3_aa: ASSEGLRLTGPYGYT

cdr3_length: 15
v_call: TRBV28
j_call: TRBJ2-2
cdr3_aa: ASRSPRGTGGTGELF

cdr3_length: 15
v_call: TRBV30
j_call: TRBJ2-6
cdr3_aa: AWSIRAPISGANVLT

cdr3_length: 12
v_call: TRBV30
j_call: TRBJ1-6
cdr3_aa: AWSPGYYNSPLH

cdr3_length: 14
v_call: TRBV4-2
j_call: TRBJ1-1
cdr3_aa: ASSQDAGQMNTEAF

cdr3_length: 13
v_call: TRBV10-3
j_call: TRBJ2-2
cdr3_aa: AISPGGGAAGELF

cdr3_length: 13
v_call: TRBV6-2/TRBV6-3
j_call: TRBJ1-5
cdr3_aa: ASSPGWGGNQPQH

cdr3_length: 13
v_call: TRBV24-1
j_call: TRBJ2-5
cdr3_aa: ATSDLRPSGETQY

cdr3_length: 14
v_call: TRBV5-4
j_call: TRBJ2-7
cdr3_aa: ASSLGSTGASYEQY

cdr3_length: 16
v_call: TRBV7-3
j_call: TRBJ2-6
cdr3_aa: ASSSRTGDGSGANVLT

cdr3_length: 12
v_call: TRBV6-5
j_call: TRBJ1-2
cdr3_aa: ASGPRGSTYGYT

cdr3_length: 11
v_call: TRBV7-3
j_call: TRBJ2-3
cdr3_aa: ASSQTSADTQY

cdr3_length: 10
v_call: TRBV5-1
j_call: TRBJ1-1
cdr3_aa: ASSLIGREAF

cdr3_length: 12
v_call: TRBV27
j_call: TRBJ2-4
cdr3_aa: ASWTSGTKNIQY

cdr3_length: 10
v_call: TRBV4-1
j_call: TRBJ1-2
cdr3_aa: ASRGGKRGYT